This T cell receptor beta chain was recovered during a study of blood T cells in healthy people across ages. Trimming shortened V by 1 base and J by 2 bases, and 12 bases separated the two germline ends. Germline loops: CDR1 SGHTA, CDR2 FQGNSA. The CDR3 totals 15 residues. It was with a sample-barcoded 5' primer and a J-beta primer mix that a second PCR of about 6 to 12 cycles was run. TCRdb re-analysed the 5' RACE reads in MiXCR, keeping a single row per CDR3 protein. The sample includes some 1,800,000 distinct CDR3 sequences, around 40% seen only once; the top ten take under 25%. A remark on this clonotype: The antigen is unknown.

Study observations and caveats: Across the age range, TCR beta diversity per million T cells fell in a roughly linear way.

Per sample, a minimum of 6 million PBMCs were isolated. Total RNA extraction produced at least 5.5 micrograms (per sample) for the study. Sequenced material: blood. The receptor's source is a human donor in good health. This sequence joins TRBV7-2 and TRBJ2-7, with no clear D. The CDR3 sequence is CASSLGPGRTYEQYF. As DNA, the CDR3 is TGTGCCAGCAGCTTAGGCCCCGGACGGACCTACGAGCAGTACTTC.